The 17 T cell receptor beta chains listed next were all sequenced from one sample in a study of control samples from healthy donors and cancer patients. Only in-frame clones appear in the TCRdb table, and some are missing; sequencing was by immunoSEQ multiplex PCR. The table has about 110,000 clones, 70% to 90% seen once. Sequences were obtained from PBMCs. These receptors all come from a woman aged 55-69 years with lung cancer.

The rearrangement uses TRBV6-5 and TRBJ1-6; D is perhaps TRBD1 (6 bases). Trimming removed 4 bases at V and 13 bases at J, with 17 bases between. Per the germline V gene, CDR1 is MNHEY and CDR2 is SVGAGI. The CDR3 length is 14 residues. CDR3 nucleotides: TGTGCCAGCAGTTCAGGGCAGGGGCGAAACCCCCTCCACTTT. As protein: CASSSGQGRNPLHF.

The CDR3 is CATITEAYGYTF. The DNA of the CDR3 is TGTGCCACTATAACAGAGGCCTATGGCTACACCTTC. The rearrangement links TRBV6-5 to TRBJ1-2; D unclear. CDR1 and CDR2 (germline): MNHEY, SVGAGI. Trimming stripped 10 bases from V and 4 bases from J, with 13 bases between. CDR3 length equals 12 residues.

The V call is TRBV24-1, the J call TRBJ2-7; weak D call: TRBD1 (6 bases). Trimming pared 5 bases from V and 3 bases from J, leaving 10 bases between. This CDR3 region has 13 residues. Per germline, CDR1 KGHDR and CDR2 SFDVKD. The CDR3 DNA is TGTGCCACCAGTGGCTCGACAGGCTACGAGCAGTACTTC. Encoded protein: CATSGSTGYEQYF.

The rearrangement joins TRBV27 to TRBJ1-2, with 9 bases that match TRBD1. The CDR3 runs 14 residues. The V gene end was trimmed by 6 bases and the J gene end by 6 bases; junction bases not matched to a gene: 8. The germline gives CDR1 MNHEY, CDR2 SMNVEV (reference sequence). The CDR3 sequence is CASSAAGTGNGYTF. The CDR3 nucleotides read TGTGCCAGCAGCGCAGCCGGGACAGGGAATGGCTACACCTTC.

This chain connects TRBV7-9 to TRBJ2-3; TRBD2 matches at 10 bases. CDR3 length: 14 amino acids. CDR1 and CDR2 from the germline V gene are SEHNR and FQNEAQ (reference sequence). Trimming removed 5 bases from V and 6 bases from J; junction bases left unmatched: 5. The CDR3 here is CASSHSGGADTQYF. For the CDR3, the DNA is TGTGCCAGCAGCCACAGCGGGGGGGCCGATACGCAGTATTTT.

The chain joins TRBV5-5 to TRBJ2-4; 7 bases agree with TRBD1. This CDR3 region has 15 residues. With 5 bases clipped from V and 0 bases from J, the junction kept 5 bases outside the gene matches. The germline CDR1 and CDR2 sequences are SGHKS and YYEKEE (reference sequence). The CDR3 nucleotides are TGTGCCAGCAGACCGGGACAGCTAGCCAAAAACATTCAGTACTTC. Its protein is CASRPGQLAKNIQYF.

The chain links TRBV24-1 to TRBJ1-5, with TRBD1 matching over 8 bases. Germline V gene lookup returns CDR1 KGHDR and CDR2 SFDVKD. The CDR3 extends over 18 amino acids. J was trimmed by 7 bases and V by 1 base; bases with no gene match: 14. The CDR3 coding sequence is TGTGCCACCAGTGATTTCGGGCTTTCGGGACAGGTCGGACAGCCCCAGCATTTT. Translated, it gives CATSDFGLSGQVGQPQHF.

The chain employs TRBV25-1 and TRBJ2-3; tentatively, D is TRBD1 or TRBD2 (5 bases each). The CDR3 is made up of 15 amino acids. Trimming cost V 4 bases and J 1 base, with 12 bases left between them. The germline V gene has CDR1 MGHDK and CDR2 SYGVNS. The CDR3: CASSAPGRGTDTQYF. The DNA of the CDR3 is TGTGCCAGCAGTGCTCCGGGACGTGGCACAGATACGCAGTATTTT. Combining the CDR3 with reference TRBV25-1 and TRBJ2-3 gives the whole variable domain EADIYQTPRYLVIGTGKKITLECSQTMGHDKMYWYQQDPGMELHLIHYSYGVNSTEKGDLSSESTVSRIRTEHFPLTLESARPSHTSQYLCASSAPGRGTDTQYFGPGTRLTVL.

This clone appeared once. J is TRBJ1-1 and V is TRBV7-2; 7 bases fit TRBD1. The V gene end was trimmed by 3 bases and the J gene end by 7 bases; junction bases not matched to a gene: 5. The CDR3 has 13 amino acids. Germline CDR1 SGHTA, CDR2 FQGNSA. The CDR3: CASSFSDRREAFF. Written as DNA, the CDR3 is TGTGCCAGCAGCTTCTCGGACAGGCGTGAAGCTTTCTTT.

The chain employs TRBV10-3 and TRBJ1-5; a weak D match, TRBD1 (6 bases). The CDR3 is 15 amino acids. The germline V gene has CDR1 ENHRY and CDR2 SYGVKD. V gave up 6 bases and J gave up 0 bases, with 12 bases separating them. CDR3: CAISFQGPSNQPQHF. CDR3 coding DNA: TGTGCCATCAGCTTCCAGGGGCCTAGCAATCAGCCCCAGCATTTT.

This chain uses TRBV3-1 (or the pseudogene TRBV3-2) with TRBJ2-7, with D unresolved. V gave up 5 bases and J gave up 3 bases, with 14 bases separating them. The CDR3 has 14 residues. Germline lookup yields CDR1 LGHDT and CDR2 YNNKEL (reference sequence). The CDR3 region has the DNA TGTGCCAGCAGCGCCAGCCCGAGGAACTACGAGCAGTACTTC. Translating gives CASSASPRNYEQYF.

This clone was detected once. The chain uses TRBV5-8 and TRBJ2-7; TRBD1 aligns across 9 bases. The CDR3 sequence is 13 residues long. Germline lookup yields CDR1 SGHTS and CDR2 YDEGEE. V lost 4 bases and J lost 4; bases outside the gene matches: 3. The DNA of the CDR3 is TGTGCCAGCAGCCCGACAGGGGGGTACGAGCAGTACTTC. Its translation is CASSPTGGYEQYF.

The chain carries TRBV28 and TRBJ1-2; no clear D gene. The CDR3 is 13 residues long. V dropped 5 bases and J dropped 8 bases, with 15 bases sitting between them. Germline-derived CDR1 and CDR2 are MDHEN and SYDVKM. DNA of the CDR3: TGTGCCAGCAGTCAAACTCAGGCGCGCGGCTACACCTTC. Its protein is CASSQTQARGYTF.

This clone showed up just once. The chain recombines TRBV18 with TRBJ1-6, with unresolved D. The germline V and J ends were trimmed by 4 bases and 8 bases, with 18 bases remaining between them. Germline V CDR1 and CDR2: KGHSH, LQKENI. The CDR3 loop spans 16 amino acids. CDR3 residues: CASSLTETVLDSPLHF. In DNA, the CDR3 is TGTGCCAGCTCACTCACAGAAACAGTCTTGGATTCACCCCTCCACTTT.

This clone has more than one count but fewer than ten. The chain employs TRBV11-1 and TRBJ2-7; D unresolved. The V end lost 5 bases, the J end lost 2 bases, and 4 bases lay between the germline ends. CDR1 SGHAT and CDR2 FQDESV come from the germline V gene (reference sequence). The CDR3 consists of 11 residues. This CDR3 reads CASSGPYEQYF. Here the CDR3 DNA reads TGTGCCAGCAGCGGTCCCTACGAGCAGTACTTC.

The rearrangement links TRBV6-1 to TRBJ1-1; D is undetermined. V dropped 6 bases and J dropped 4 bases, with 12 bases sitting between them. CDR3 length equals 13 residues. Germline loops: CDR1 MNHNS, CDR2 SASEGT. In nucleotides, the CDR3 is TGTGCCAGCAGATTCGGACCCGTCACTGAAGCTTTCTTT. Translated: CASRFGPVTEAFF.

V usage is TRBV27 and J usage is TRBJ2-7; D uncertain. Deletions cut 3 bases from V and 4 bases from J, with 13 bases between. This CDR3 comprises 14 residues. Per the germline V gene, CDR1 is MNHEY and CDR2 is SMNVEV (reference sequence). Here the CDR3 DNA reads TGTGCCAGCAGTTTGCGTACTCCATCGTACGAGCAGTACTTC. This gives the protein CASSLRTPSYEQYF.